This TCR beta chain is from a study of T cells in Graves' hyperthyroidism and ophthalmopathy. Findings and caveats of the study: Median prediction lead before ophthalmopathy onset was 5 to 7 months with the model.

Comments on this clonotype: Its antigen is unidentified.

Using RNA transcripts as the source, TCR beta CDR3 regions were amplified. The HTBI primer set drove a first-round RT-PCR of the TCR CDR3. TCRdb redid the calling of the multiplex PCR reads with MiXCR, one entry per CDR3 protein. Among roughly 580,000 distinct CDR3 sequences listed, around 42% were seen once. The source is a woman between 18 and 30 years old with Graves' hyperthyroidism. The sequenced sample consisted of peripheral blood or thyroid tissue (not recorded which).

CDR3 nucleotides: TGTGCCAGCAGTTTATCGGAGGCCAACTACGAGCAGTACTTC. It is translated as CASSLSEANYEQYF. This chain connects TRBV2 to TRBJ2-7; tentative D call: TRBD2 (5 bases). This CDR3 contains 14 residues. Germline CDR1 and CDR2: SNHLY and FYNNEI. The V end lost 5 bases, the J end lost 3 bases, and 14 bases lay between the germline ends.